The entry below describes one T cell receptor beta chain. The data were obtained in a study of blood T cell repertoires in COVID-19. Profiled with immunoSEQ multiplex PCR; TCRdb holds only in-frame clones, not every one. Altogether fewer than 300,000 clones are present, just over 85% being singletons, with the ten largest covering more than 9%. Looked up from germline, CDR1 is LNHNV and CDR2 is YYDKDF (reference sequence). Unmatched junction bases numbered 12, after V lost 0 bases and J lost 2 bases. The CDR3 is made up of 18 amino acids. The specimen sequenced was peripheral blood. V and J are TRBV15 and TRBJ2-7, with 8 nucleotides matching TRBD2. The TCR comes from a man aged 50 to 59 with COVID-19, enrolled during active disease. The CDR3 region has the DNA TGTGCCACCAGCAGAGATCGGGTGGGAGCCGGGGGGGCCTACGAGCAGTACTTC. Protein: CATSRDRVGAGGAYEQYF.